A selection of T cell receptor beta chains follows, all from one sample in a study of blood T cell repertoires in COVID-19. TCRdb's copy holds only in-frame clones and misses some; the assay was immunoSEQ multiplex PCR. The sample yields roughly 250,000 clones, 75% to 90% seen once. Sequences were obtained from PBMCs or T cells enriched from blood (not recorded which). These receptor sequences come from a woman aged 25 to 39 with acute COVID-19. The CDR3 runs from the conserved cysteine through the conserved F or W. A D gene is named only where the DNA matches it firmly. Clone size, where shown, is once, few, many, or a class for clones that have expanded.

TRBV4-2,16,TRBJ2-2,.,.,TGTGCCAGCAGCCAAGAACCCCGGGGGAACACCGGGGAGCTGTTTTTT,CASSQEPRGNTGELFF
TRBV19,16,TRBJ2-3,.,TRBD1,TGTGCCAGTCTGGGATATACCGGGACAGGCACAGATACGCAGTATTTT,CASLGYTGTGTDTQYF
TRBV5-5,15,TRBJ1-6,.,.,TGTGCCAGCAGCTTGATTAGCTCCTATAATTCACCCCTCCACTTT,CASSLISSYNSPLHF
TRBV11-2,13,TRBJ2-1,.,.,TGTGCCAGCAGCAGGGGATTTAACGGGGAGCAGTTCTTC,CASSRGFNGEQFF
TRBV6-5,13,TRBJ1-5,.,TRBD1,TGTGCCGGACAGGGGGCTGTGGATCAGCCCCAGCATTTT,CAGQGAVDQPQHF
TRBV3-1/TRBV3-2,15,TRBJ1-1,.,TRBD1,TGTGCCAGCAGCCAACACGGACAGGGTGTGGTCGAAGCTTTCTTT,CASSQHGQGVVEAFF
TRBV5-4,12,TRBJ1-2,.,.,TGTGCCAGCATCAGTGCGGTCGGCGGCTACACCTTC,CASISAVGGYTF
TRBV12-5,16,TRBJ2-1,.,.,TGTGCTAGTGGTTTGGTCTTGTTGAACTCGGGGAATGAGCAGTTCTTC,CASGLVLLNSGNEQFF
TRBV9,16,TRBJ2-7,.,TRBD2,TGTGCCAGCAGCGAGAGTAGCGGGGCCGCGGCTTACGAGCAGTACTTC,CASSESSGAAAYEQYF
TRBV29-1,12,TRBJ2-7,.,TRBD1,TGCAGCGGGGGACAGGGGGATCGCGAGCAGTACTTC,CSGGQGDREQYF
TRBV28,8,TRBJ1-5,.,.,TGTGCCAGGAGGTCCCAGCATTTT,CARRSQHF
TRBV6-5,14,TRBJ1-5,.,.,TGTGCCAGCAGCTCACAGATTAGCAATCAGCCCCAGCATTTT,CASSSQISNQPQHF
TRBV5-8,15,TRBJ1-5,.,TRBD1,TGTGCCAGCAGGCAGACTGACAGGGGAGGAGAGCCCCAGCATTTT,CASRQTDRGGEPQHF
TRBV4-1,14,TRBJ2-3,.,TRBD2,TGCGCCAGCAGCCCAGGACTAGCAACAGATACGCAGTATTTT,CASSPGLATDTQYF
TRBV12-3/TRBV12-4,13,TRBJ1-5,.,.,TGTGCCAGCAGTTTTCGGGAGGCTCAGCCCCAGCATTTT,CASSFREAQPQHF
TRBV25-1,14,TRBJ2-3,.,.,TGTGCCAGCAGTGAAACAGGGAGCACAGATACGCAGTATTTT,CASSETGSTDTQYF
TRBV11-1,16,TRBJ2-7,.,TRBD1,TGTGCCAGCAGTTACCCGGGACAGGGGGACAATAGCGAGCAGTACTTC,CASSYPGQGDNSEQYF
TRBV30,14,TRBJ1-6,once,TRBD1,TGTGCCTGGAGTGTGGGACAGGGTGGCTCACCCCTCCACTTT,CAWSVGQGGSPLHF
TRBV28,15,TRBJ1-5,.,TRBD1,TGTGCCAGCAGTTTAAGACAGGGGAGCAATCAGCCCCAGCATTTT,CASSLRQGSNQPQHF
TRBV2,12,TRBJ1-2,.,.,TGTGCCCACCCCGCCAGGGAGGGAGGCTACACCTTC,CAHPAREGGYTF
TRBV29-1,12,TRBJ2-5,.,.,TGCAGCGGGACGGCAGGGCAGGAGACCCAGTACTTC,CSGTAGQETQYF
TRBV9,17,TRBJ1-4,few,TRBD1,TGTGCCAGCAGCGTAGCCGCAGGGGGCGTTGGGAATGAAAAACTGTTTTTT,CASSVAAGGVGNEKLFF
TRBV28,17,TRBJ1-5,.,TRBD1,TGTGCCAGCTCAGCAAGCGGACAGGGGGCCTCTGGTCAGCCCCAGCATTTT,CASSASGQGASGQPQHF
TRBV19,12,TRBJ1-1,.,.,TGTGCCAGCCGAACAGTGGACACTGAAGCTTTCTTT,CASRTVDTEAFF
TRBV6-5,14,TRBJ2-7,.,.,TGTGCCAGCAGTTACGGGACGGGAGCCTACGAGCAGTACTTC,CASSYGTGAYEQYF
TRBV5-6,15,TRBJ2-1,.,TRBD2,TGTGCCAGCAGCTCGGAACTAGCGCCGAGGAATGAGCAGTTCTTC,CASSSELAPRNEQFF
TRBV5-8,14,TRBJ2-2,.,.,TGTGCCAGCAGCGTTAGGGGTTACACCGGGGAGCTGTTTTTT,CASSVRGYTGELFF
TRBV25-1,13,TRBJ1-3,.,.,TGTGCCAGCACCACGTCGTCGGGACTCACCATATATTTT,CASTTSSGLTIYF